A selection of T cell receptor beta chains follows, all from one sample in a study of shared T cell receptors in the human thymus. Produced via immunoSEQ multiplex PCR; TCRdb's table is partial and in-frame only. This sample has some 660,000 clones; 80% to 90% occur once, and the top ten carry about 0.0094%. The sample was also reused in another study, on human thymus T cells.

Sequencing was done on a sample of thymocytes. These receptors originate from a boy under two years old with a congenital heart defect. The CDR3 runs from the conserved cysteine through the conserved F or W.

J,V,CDR3
TRBJ1-1,TRBV29-1,CSVVRQGNTEAFF
TRBJ2-7,TRBV6-1,CASSDGDRLLFYEQYF
TRBJ2-7,TRBV5-1,CASSLGPQQGPYEQYF
TRBJ1-1,TRBV9,CASSLAGTGGRMFF
TRBJ2-3,TRBV2,CASSEAESAGGALTDTQYF
TRBJ1-2,TRBV7-3,CASSPRGVYTF
TRBJ1-3,TRBV13,CASSLGGPLSGNTIYF
TRBJ2-7,TRBV28,CASSLDRFFYEQYF
TRBJ2-7,TRBV19,CASSMTGPDEQYF
TRBJ2-5,TRBV6-5,CASSYSTRQFSETQYF
TRBJ2-1,TRBV28,CASSMSVDEQFF
TRBJ1-2,TRBV4-1,CASSHGTGRSYGYTF
TRBJ1-5,TRBV5-6,CASSSGNQPQHF
TRBJ2-7,TRBV19,CASSMGQGSYEQYF
TRBJ2-5,TRBV6-1,CASSLDRGQETQYF
TRBJ2-3,TRBV5-1,CASSLDVGLPTDTQYF
TRBJ2-7,TRBV12-5,CASGPTQMREAYEQYF
TRBJ1-1,TRBV10-3,CAISEYERTGGTEAFF
TRBJ1-4,TRBV11-2,CASIGGVNEKLFF
TRBJ1-5,TRBV27,CASSPLLDSNQPQHF
TRBJ2-1,TRBV6-4,CASSRLLGGYGEQFF
TRBJ2-1,TRBV13,CASSSDPLAGGDNEQFF
TRBJ2-3,TRBV29-1,CSVDPSGSIWGAHPTDTQYF
TRBJ2-3,TRBV25-1,CASNQFGSGTDTQYF
TRBJ2-7,TRBV7-9,CASSLGSGTGTAYEQYF
TRBJ1-1,TRBV7-8,CASSPFDRVNTEAFF
TRBJ2-5,TRBV29-1,CSVDGREHQYF
TRBJ2-7,TRBV5-5,CASSELAGEVNEQYF
TRBJ2-1,TRBV12-5,CASGFKRSSYNEQFF
TRBJ2-5,TRBV11-3,CALLWDRVQETQYF
TRBJ1-2,TRBV27,CASFRQNYGYTF
TRBJ2-5,TRBV4-2,CASSQGDRGTPETQYF
TRBJ1-3,TRBV15,CATSRDRPRDRVNSSGNTIYF
TRBJ1-5,TRBV27,CASSLNGVNQPQHF
TRBJ1-6,TRBV7-2,CASSLLGQDNSPLHF
TRBJ1-5,TRBV27,CASSNGTGNQPQHF
TRBJ2-5,TRBV13,CASSLRQGQETQYF
TRBJ1-2,TRBV7-9,CASSFGGDYGYTF
TRBJ2-1,TRBV11-3,CASSLWGGNEQFF
TRBJ1-4,TRBV5-6,CASSPSMGQGARTNEKLFF
TRBJ1-1,TRBV18,CASSPRVEPTDLMNTEAFF
TRBJ2-5,TRBV5-1,CASSLVSGGTQETQYF
TRBJ1-5,TRBV30,CAWSDRAEPQHF
TRBJ2-7,TRBV5-5,CASSQFGTSGMPSYEQYF
TRBJ2-7,TRBV30,CAWRSRQGVYEQYF
TRBJ1-5,TRBV27,CASSPRGGTDQPQHF
TRBJ1-5,TRBV30,CAWSESNQPQHF
TRBJ1-4,TRBV4-3,CASSQRVVSGRGPTNEKLFF
TRBJ1-5,TRBV7-9,CASSSHPGNQPQHF
TRBJ1-1,TRBV7-4,CASSLVAGVGNTEAFF
TRBJ2-4,TRBV5-1,CASSPNLQGLKYF
TRBJ1-2,TRBV12-5,CASGLATAYGYTF
TRBJ1-2,TRBV6-5,CASSYWPRLNYGYTF
TRBJ1-1,TRBV7-9,CASRSRDRVGEAFF
TRBJ1-6,TRBV5-6,CASSLGGGMGLSPLHF
TRBJ1-1,TRBV5-1,CASSPSRQAQPRPNTEAFF
TRBJ2-1,TRBV13,CASSSGTGGLIFNEQFF
TRBJ1-4,TRBV14,CASSQGIGGRSRDEKLFF
TRBJ2-7,TRBV27,CASSLGVGRGKYEQYF
TRBJ2-1,TRBV4-3,CASSQDKLRLAGGRYNEQFF